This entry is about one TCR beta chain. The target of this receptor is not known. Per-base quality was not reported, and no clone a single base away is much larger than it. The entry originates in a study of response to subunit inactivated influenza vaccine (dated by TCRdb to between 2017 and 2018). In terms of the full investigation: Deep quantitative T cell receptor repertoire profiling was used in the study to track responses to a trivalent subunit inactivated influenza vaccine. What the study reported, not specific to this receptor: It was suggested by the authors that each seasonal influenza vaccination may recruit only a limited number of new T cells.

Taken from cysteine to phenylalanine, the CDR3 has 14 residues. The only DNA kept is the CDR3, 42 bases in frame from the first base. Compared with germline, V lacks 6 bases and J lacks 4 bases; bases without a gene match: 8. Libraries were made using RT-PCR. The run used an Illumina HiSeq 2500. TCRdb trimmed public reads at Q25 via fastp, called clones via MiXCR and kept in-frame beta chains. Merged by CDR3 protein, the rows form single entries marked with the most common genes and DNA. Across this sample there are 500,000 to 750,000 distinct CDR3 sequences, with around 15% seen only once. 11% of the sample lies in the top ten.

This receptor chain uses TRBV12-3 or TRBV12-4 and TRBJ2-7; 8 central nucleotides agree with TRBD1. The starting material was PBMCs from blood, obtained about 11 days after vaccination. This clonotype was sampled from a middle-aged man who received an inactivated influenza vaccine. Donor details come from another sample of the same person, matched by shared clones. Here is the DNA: TGTGCCAGCAGGCAGGGGGCAGGGGGTTACGAGCAGTACTTC. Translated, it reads CASRQGAGGYEQYF.